The 15 T cell receptor beta chains below all came from one sample that was sequenced in a study of blood T cell repertoires in COVID-19. The repertoire was sequenced with immunoSEQ multiplex PCR; TCRdb's copy has only in-frame clones and lacks some. The sample has 130,000 to 150,000 clones; roughly 80% are singletons. Material for sequencing was peripheral blood. These receptors all come from a woman of 80 years or more with acute or convalescent COVID-19.

This clone was detected a few times. V gene TRBV18 combines with J gene TRBJ1-2; 7 bases are a match to TRBD1. Germline assignment: CDR1 KGHSH and CDR2 LQKENI. The length of the CDR3 is 13 residues. V shed 6 bases, J shed 3 bases, and the junction held 4 bases outside the gene matches. Written as DNA, the CDR3 is TGTGCCAGCTCGGCCGGGACAGACTATGGCTACACCTTC. It specifies CASSAGTDYGYTF.

The J gene is TRBJ2-1, the V gene TRBV12-3 or TRBV12-4; D unresolved. With 6 bases removed from V and 1 base from J, the gap between germline ends came to 4 bases. The CDR3 spans 12 residues. Written as DNA, the CDR3 is TGTGCCAGCAGCCAATCCTACAATGAGCAGTTCTTC. Protein product: CASSQSYNEQFF.

In this sample, this clone turned up once. This CDR3 reads CASSYSMDRGGEAFF. CDR3 sequence (DNA): TGTGCCAGCAGTTACTCGATGGACAGGGGGGGCGAAGCTTTCTTT. The J gene is TRBJ1-1, the V gene TRBV6-6; 10 bases agree with TRBD1. V lost 0 bases, J lost 8 bases, and 6 bases stayed unmatched. The CDR3 runs 15 residues. Germline loops: CDR1 MNHNY, CDR2 SVGAGI (reference sequence).

This chain uses TRBV6-1 with TRBJ1-3, with D unclear. V lost 0 bases and J 8 bases, leaving 14 bases between the germline ends. This CDR3 region has 15 residues. CDR1 is MNHNS and CDR2 is SASEGT in the germline V gene. CDR3 residues: CASSEAPGTKDTIYF. Here the CDR3 DNA reads TGTGCCAGCAGTGAAGCGCCAGGAACCAAGGACACCATATATTTT.

This sequence joins TRBV5-1 and TRBJ1-5, with 11 bases identical to TRBD1. V gave up 4 bases and J gave up 6 bases; unmatched junction bases: 6. This CDR3 is 15 amino acids long. Germline CDR1 and CDR2: SGHRS and YFSETQ. The CDR3 is CASSQGTGGSQPQHF. CDR3 sequence (DNA): TGCGCCAGCAGCCAAGGGACAGGGGGAAGTCAGCCCCAGCATTTT.

The rearrangement uses TRBV10-3 and TRBJ2-3; 7 bases are a match to TRBD1. CDR3 length equals 13 residues. Germline V gene sequence: CDR1 ENHRY, CDR2 SYGVKD. The ends lost 11 bases at V and 3 bases at J; junction bases unmatched: 8. The CDR3 DNA sequence: TGTGCCTCCTCGACAGGGAGTACAGATACGCAGTATTTT. It specifies CASSTGSTDTQYF.

V gene TRBV5-1 combines with J gene TRBJ1-1; TRBD1 matches 10 bases. Germline lookup yields CDR1 SGHRS and CDR2 YFSETQ. V dropped 4 bases and J dropped 1; count of bases not matched to a gene: 7. The CDR3 length is 16 residues. Here the CDR3 reads CASSLRWDRGNTEAFF. The CDR3 DNA is TGCGCCAGCAGCCTTCGATGGGACAGGGGGAACACTGAAGCTTTCTTT. The whole variable domain, remainder taken from reference TRBV5-1 and TRBJ1-1, is KAGVTQTPRYLIKTRGQQVTLSCSPISGHRSVSWYQQTPGQGLQFLFEYFSETQRNKGNFPGRFSGRQFSNSRSEMNVSTLELGDSALYLCASSLRWDRGNTEAFFGQGTRLTVV.

On this clone itself: The same CDR3 arises from other DNA sequences in this sample as well. The chain uses TRBV3-1 (or the pseudogene TRBV3-2) and TRBJ1-5; possibly TRBD1 for D (6 bases). Germline CDR1 is LGHDT and CDR2 is YNNKEL (reference sequence). This CDR3 is built from 13 residues. V was clipped by 1 base and J by 7 bases, with 8 bases between them. CDR3 in amino acids: CASSQGQGQPQHF. DNA for the CDR3: TGTGCCAGCAGCCAAGGTCAGGGGCAGCCCCAGCATTTT.

This clone was detected only once. The chain employs TRBV19 and TRBJ1-4; 9 bases line up with TRBD1. This CDR3 comprises 16 residues. The V segment lost 3 bases and the J segment 8 bases; nucleotides outside the gene matches: 10. CDR1 is LNHDA and CDR2 is SQIVND in the germline V gene (reference sequence). DNA for the CDR3: TGTGCCAGTAGTATTGGGTGGGACAGGGTCGGCGAAAAACTGTTTTTT. It is translated as CASSIGWDRVGEKLFF.

V and J are TRBV18 and TRBJ1-3; 7 positions match TRBD1. V lost 9 bases and J lost 4; bases outside the gene matches: 12. Germline CDR1 KGHSH, CDR2 LQKENI. CDR3 length: 15 residues. CDR3 sequence (DNA): TGTGCCAGTTCCTCAACTACAGGGGTCGGAAACACCATATATTTT. Its translation: CASSSTTGVGNTIYF.

This clone occurred once. This chain joins TRBV2 and TRBJ1-2; D possibly corresponds to TRBD1 (5 bases). V lost 6 bases and J lost 6, with 20 bases in between. Per the germline V gene, CDR1 is SNHLY and CDR2 is FYNNEI. The CDR3 extends over 15 amino acids. The CDR3 DNA is TGTGCCAGCAGGTGGAATGCGGTAGGGGCGAATGGCTACACCTTC. Protein sequence: CASRWNAVGANGYTF.

The CDR3 DNA sequence: TGTGCCAGCTCACCACCAGGACAGGGGCCCACCGGGGAGCTGTTTTTT. This gives the protein CASSPPGQGPTGELFF. The chain employs TRBV18 and TRBJ2-2; 9 positions match TRBD1. J was trimmed by 4 bases and V by 0 bases; bases with no gene match: 3. The germline V gene has CDR1 KGHSH and CDR2 LQKENI. The CDR3 has 16 amino acids.

The chain has TRBV7-9 and TRBJ2-1; 9 bases fit TRBD2. The V gene's germline CDR1 is SEHNR and CDR2 FQNEAQ (reference sequence). V lost 1 base, J lost 7 bases, and 8 bases stayed unmatched. The CDR3 is 16 amino acids. Here the CDR3 DNA reads TGTGCCAGCAGCTTAGGCCCTAGCGGGGTAGGGAATGAGCAGTTCTTC. Translation: CASSLGPSGVGNEQFF.

The sample holds a few counts of this clone. The chain uses TRBV29-1 and TRBJ2-5; D gene ambiguous. CDR1 is SQVTM and CDR2 is ANQGSEA in the germline V gene. CDR3 length equals 14 residues. V lost 1 base, J lost 2 bases, and 11 bases lay in between. The CDR3 loop is CSVEASYTQETQYF. CDR3 in DNA: TGCAGCGTTGAAGCCTCCTATACGCAAGAGACCCAGTACTTC. Complete variable domain (other parts from reference TRBV29-1 and TRBJ2-5): SAVISQKPSRDICQRGTSLTIQCQVDSQVTMMFWYRQQPGQSLTLIATANQGSEATYESGFVIDKFPISRPNLTFSTLTVSNMSPEDSSIYLCSVEASYTQETQYFGPGTRLLVL.

The chain combines TRBV3-1 (or the pseudogene TRBV3-2) with TRBJ2-3, with 8 nucleotides matching TRBD1. The CDR3 totals 13 residues. Germline lookup yields CDR1 LGHDT and CDR2 YNNKEL (reference sequence). Trimming took 10 bases from V and 4 from J; bases not matched to a gene: 7. The CDR3 spells CATRTGRSDTQYF. CDR3 nucleotides: TGTGCCACCAGGACAGGGCGGTCAGATACGCAGTATTTT.